The TCR beta chain described here comes from a study of blood T cell repertoires in COVID-19 (dated by TCRdb to the early 2020s). Study-level background: The collaborator samples originated in the United States, Italy and Spain and spanned the acute and convalescent phases of COVID-19. The prospective study material was composed of cDNA or gDNA derived from T cells, B-cell-depleted T cells, or PBMCs. The dataset comprised deeply sampled blood TCRbeta repertoires from subjects exposed to, actively infected with, or recovered from COVID-19. The repertoires were released in a freely available public database meant as a resource for research on the immune response to SARS-CoV-2. The samples were drawn from the first 160 participants of the ongoing ImmuneRACE study and from 1,254 subjects provided by 6 global collaborators. Nearly every sample came with metadata listing a de-identified subject ID, COVID-19 status, age in years and sex. HLA class I and class II types, where available, came from metadata supplied by the sample provider rather than from assay-based typing.

Study-wide conclusions, independent of this receptor: The quantity of clinical and demographic metadata differed by source and by participant and was supplied without curation.

TCRbeta CDR3 regions were amplified from genomic DNA by means of the immunoSEQ Assay, a bias-controlled multiplex PCR. Per the authors' processing: The number of nucleated cells in each sample was estimated by amplification of reference gene primers within the assay. To quantify the absolute abundance of each unique TCRbeta CDR3 rearrangement, sequence reads were collapsed and filtered. Productive Simpson clonality was computed per sample as the square root of Simpson's diversity index over productive rearrangements. TCRdb's version of the immuneACCESS table is confined to in-frame rearrangements and falls short of the full clone set. An unresolved V gene accounts for under half of the shortfall where checked; the remainder is of unknown origin. V and J calls plus clone size are reproduced from that table; the DNA served to infer D and trimming. The sample table shows approximately 300,000 clones, and 87% are seen once. The biggest ten clones account for around 5.9% of the sample.

Participants in the prospective study were aged 18 to 89 years, lived in 20 to 25 United States geographic areas, and enrolled through a virtual design. In the prospective study, participants were assigned to cohorts based on the clinical history participants reported in a screening survey and a study questionnaire. ImmuneRACE Cohort 3 recovered participants were defined by two consecutive negative NP/OP PCR tests, healthcare professional clearance, or symptom resolution. Mobile phlebotomists in the prospective study collected whole blood, serum and a nasopharyngeal or oropharyngeal swab from every participant. Additional blood draws and questionnaires over an approximately two-month period could optionally be provided by prospective study participants. Blood samples from the prospective study were shipped frozen or at room temperature prior to DNA extraction. As regards this clone: The clone's antigen remains unknown. No qualities accompany the bases; no much larger clone lies one base away.

The source material was PBMCs or T cells enriched from blood (not recorded which). The TCR originated in a woman in her twenties or thirties who had recovered from COVID-19.

The CDR3 here reads CASSLRRGQGSTEAFF. The nucleotides read TGTGCCAGCAGCTTACGCAGGGGGCAAGGAAGCACTGAAGCTTTCTTT. This chain joins TRBV7-3 to TRBJ1-1, and 8 junctional nucleotides match TRBD1. V is trimmed back by 2 bases and J by 4 bases, and the junction contains 9 bases that no gene match accounts for. The germline V gene specifies SGHTA as CDR1 and FQGTGA as CDR2. Measured from the cysteine to the phenylalanine, the CDR3 is 16 residues long. The kept DNA is CDR3 alone, 48 bases in frame from the first base.